A single sample gave rise to the 10 T cell receptor beta chains below, sequenced in a study of blood T cells in healthy people across ages. Through a sample-barcoded 5' primer and a J-beta primer mix, a second PCR was run for roughly 6 to 11 cycles. Using its own MiXCR run on the 5' RACE reads, TCRdb lists one record per CDR3 protein. The repertoire has 700,000 to 900,000 distinct CDR3 sequences, approximately 55% of them found once; the top ten carry 40% to 50%. Sequenced: blood. The receptors derive from a man older than 75 in good health.

J is TRBJ1-1 and V is TRBV7-9; a possible D gene is TRBD1 (5 bases). The CDR3 spans 16 residues. Between the trimmed V and J ends, which lost 4 bases and 5 bases, there was a span of 20 bases. Germline loops: CDR1 SEHNR, CDR2 FQNEAQ (reference sequence). CDR3 sequence: CASSSTSGTRRTEAFF. The CDR3 DNA reads as TGTGCCAGCAGCTCAACCTCCGGGACGCGAAGGACTGAAGCTTTCTTT.

Only a few counts were recorded for this clonotype. V is TRBV7-2 and J is TRBJ2-1; D is unresolved. Germline values: CDR1 SGHTA, CDR2 FQGNSA. V lost 1 base, J lost 3 bases, and 10 bases lay in between. The CDR3 has 15 residues. CDR3 sequence: CASSLGSADYNEQFF. DNA of the CDR3: TGTGCCAGCAGCTTAGGGTCGGCAGACTACAATGAGCAGTTCTTC.

In DNA form, the CDR3 reads TGTGCTAGTGGTGTCGAAGAGACCCAGTACTTC. Translation gives CASGVEETQYF. This chain uses TRBV12-5 with TRBJ2-4, with D hard to call. The J call is doubtful: the DNA matches TRBJ2-5 better. The V gene's germline CDR1 is LGHNT and CDR2 FRNRAP. The CDR3 is 11 amino acids.

The CDR3 DNA follows: TGTGCCAGCAGCCAAGGGCTAGCAGGATACGCGTATTTT. Translating gives CASSQGLAGYAYF. V usage is TRBV6-6 and J usage is TRBJ2-3; a possible D gene is TRBD2 (5 bases). This CDR3 has 13 amino acids. Germline V gives CDR1 MNHNY, CDR2 SVGAGI (reference sequence). Trimming took 6 bases from V and 14 from J, leaving 21 bases between them.

The rearrangement links TRBV6-5 to TRBJ2-5; TRBD1 aligns across 10 bases. The better agreement between TRBJ2-7 and the DNA end casts doubt on the J call. Looked up from germline, CDR1 is MNHEY and CDR2 is SVGAGI. The CDR3 is 17 amino acids. CDR3 in DNA: TGTGCCAGCAGTTACTCAGACGGGGGGACAGGGGCGCACGAGCAGTACTTC. Its translation: CASSYSDGGTGAHEQYF.

V usage is TRBV20-1 and J usage is TRBJ2-7; D perhaps matches TRBD1 (6 bases). Germline V CDR1 and CDR2: DFQATT, SNEGSKA (reference sequence). This CDR3 spans 14 amino acids. The germline V and J ends were trimmed by 6 bases and 2 bases, with 17 bases remaining between them. CDR3 protein: CSARTLDSPYEQYF. The CDR3 DNA sequence: TGCAGTGCCCGGACCTTGGACAGCCCCTACGAGCAGTACTTC.

V gene TRBV7-9 combines with J gene TRBJ2-3; 10 bases agree with TRBD2. CDR1 and CDR2 from the germline V gene are SEHNR and FQNEAQ (reference sequence). The CDR3 is 16 residues long. V lost 2 bases, J lost 0 bases, and 2 bases stayed unmatched. CDR3 protein: CASSLRAGGSTDTQYF. The CDR3, as DNA: TGTGCCAGCAGCTTACGAGCGGGAGGGAGCACAGATACGCAGTATTTT.

The chain joins TRBV7-2 to TRBJ2-7, with 10 bases that match TRBD2. Germline values: CDR1 SGHTA, CDR2 FQGNSA. The CDR3 length is 16 residues. V shed 3 bases, J shed 5 bases, and the junction held 10 bases outside the gene matches. The CDR3, as DNA: TGTGCCAGCAGCTTGGGAGGGACTAGCGTTGGACACGAGCAGTACTTC. Its translation is CASSLGGTSVGHEQYF. The full variable domain, in which reference TRBV7-2 and TRBJ2-7 provide the parts outside the CDR3, is GAGVSQSPSNKVTEKGKDVELRCDPISGHTALYWYRQSLGQGLEFLIYFQGNSAPDKSGLPSDRFSAERTGGSVSTLTIQRTQQEDSAVYLCASSLGGTSVGHEQYFGPGTRLTVT.

The V and J genes are TRBV20-1 and TRBJ1-4; D unclear. The CDR3 loop spans 14 amino acids. CDR1 is DFQATT and CDR2 is SNEGSKA in the germline V gene (reference sequence). Written as DNA, the CDR3 is TGCAATGCCCCGAAATGGGCAACTAATGAAAAACTGTTTTTT. This sequence encodes CNAPKWATNEKLFF.

This sequence joins TRBV28 and TRBJ2-1, with D perhaps TRBD2 (5 bases). Trimming took off 7 bases at V and 10 bases at J, with 17 bases between the two ends. This CDR3 comprises 13 residues. Germline-derived CDR1 and CDR2 are MDHEN and SYDVKM. CDR3 DNA: TGTGCCAGCACCCCTCCCCACGGGAACGAGCAGTTCTTC. It encodes CASTPPHGNEQFF.